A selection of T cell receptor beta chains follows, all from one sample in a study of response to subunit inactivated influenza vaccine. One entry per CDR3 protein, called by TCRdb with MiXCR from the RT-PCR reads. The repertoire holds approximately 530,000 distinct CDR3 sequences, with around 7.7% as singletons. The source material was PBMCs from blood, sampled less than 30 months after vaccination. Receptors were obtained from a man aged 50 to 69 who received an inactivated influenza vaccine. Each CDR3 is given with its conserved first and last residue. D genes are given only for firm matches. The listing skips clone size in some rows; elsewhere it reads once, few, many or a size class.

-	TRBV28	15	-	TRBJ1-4	TGTGCCAGCAGTCCCTCCCTGGGCCTCCTTGAAAAACTGTTTTTT	CASSPSLGLLEKLFF
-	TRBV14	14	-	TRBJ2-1	TGTGCCAGCAGCCAAGTGAGGCGGGGAAATGAGCAGTTCTTC	CASSQVRRGNEQFF
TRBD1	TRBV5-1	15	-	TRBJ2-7	TGCGCCAGCAGCTTGGGTTGGACAGGGACGGACGAGCAGTACTTC	CASSLGWTGTDEQYF
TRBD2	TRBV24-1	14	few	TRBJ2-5	TGTGCCACCAGCTCTAGCGGGAGGCGGGAGACCCAGTACTTC	CATSSSGRRETQYF
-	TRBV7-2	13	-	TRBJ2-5	TGTGCCAGCAGCTCACTTACCGGGGAGACCCAGTACTTC	CASSSLTGETQYF
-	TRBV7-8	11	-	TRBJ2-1	TGTGCCAGCAGCGAAGGTTCAGAGCAGTTCTTC	CASSEGSEQFF
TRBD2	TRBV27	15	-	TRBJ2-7	TGTGCCAGCAGTCCGAAGACTAGCGGTCCCTACGAGCAGTACTTC	CASSPKTSGPYEQYF
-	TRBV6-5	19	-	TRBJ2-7	TGTGCCAGCAGTTACTCGACGGCTTTGGCTTTCGGGAAGGTCTACGAGCAGTACTTC	CASSYSTALAFGKVYEQYF
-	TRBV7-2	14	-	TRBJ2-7	TGTGCCAGCAGCCATAGGGAGTACCTGTACGAGCAGTACTTC	CASSHREYLYEQYF
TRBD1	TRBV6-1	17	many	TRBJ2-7	TGTGCCAGCCGCAAGGAGGCAGGGGGCTTCTCCTCCTACGAGCAGTACTTC	CASRKEAGGFSSYEQYF
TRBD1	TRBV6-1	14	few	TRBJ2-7	TGTGCCAGCTGGGACAGGGGCCGTTCCTACGAGCAGTACTTC	CASWDRGRSYEQYF
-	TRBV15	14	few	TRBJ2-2	TGTGCCACCAGCAGAGTTTACGACACCGGGGAGCTGTTTTTT	CATSRVYDTGELFF
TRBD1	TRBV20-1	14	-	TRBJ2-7	TGCAGTGCTAGTTTCGGGACAGGCCGCTACGAGCAGTACTTC	CSASFGTGRYEQYF
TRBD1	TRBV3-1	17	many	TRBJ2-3	TGTGCCAGCAGCCCCCTAGGGCAGGGGGCGATCGCAGATACGCAGTATTTT	CASSPLGQGAIADTQYF
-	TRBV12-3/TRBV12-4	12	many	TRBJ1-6	TGTGCCAGCAGTTCCGCAAATTCACCCCTCCACTTT	CASSSANSPLHF
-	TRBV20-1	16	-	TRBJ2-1	TGCAGTGCTGCCGGGCCCCCTCCTAGGTCCTACAATGAGCAGTTCTTC	CSAAGPPPRSYNEQFF
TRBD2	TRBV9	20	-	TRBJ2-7	TGTGCCAGTCATCATGGACTAGCGGGAGGAATGTGTGAATGGTCCTACGAGCAGTACTTC	CASHHGLAGGMCEWSYEQYF
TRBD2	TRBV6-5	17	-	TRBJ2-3	TGTGCCAGCAGTTACCTAGCGGGAGGACCCATCACAGATACGCAGTATTTT	CASSYLAGGPITDTQYF
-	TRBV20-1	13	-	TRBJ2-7	TGCAGTGCTACGGGGACCCTGGCCTACGAGCAGTACTTC	CSATGTLAYEQYF
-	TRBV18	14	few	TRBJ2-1	TGTGCCAGCTCACCATCGACTAGGTCCGGGGAGCAGTTCTTC	CASSPSTRSGEQFF
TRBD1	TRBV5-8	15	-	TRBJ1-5	TGTGCCAGCAGCGTACAGGGGTGGAGCAATCAGCCCCAGCATTTT	CASSVQGWSNQPQHF
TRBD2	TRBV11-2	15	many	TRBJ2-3	TGTGCCAGCAGCGTTCTAGCGGGGGGTACAGATACGCAGTATTTT	CASSVLAGGTDTQYF
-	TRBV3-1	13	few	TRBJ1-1	TGTGCCAGCAGCGACTACAGGGCCACTGAAGCTTTCTTT	CASSDYRATEAFF
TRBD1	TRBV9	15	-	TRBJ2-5	TGTGCCAGCAGCGCTGCCTCAGGACAGGGCGAGACCCAGTACTTC	CASSAASGQGETQYF
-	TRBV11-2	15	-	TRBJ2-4	TGTGCCAGCAGCTTAGGGGCAAATCTACCAAACATTCAGTACTTC	CASSLGANLPNIQYF
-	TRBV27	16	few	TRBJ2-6	TGTGCCAGCAGTCCTGTATTGTACTCTGGGGCCAACGTCCTGACTTTC	CASSPVLYSGANVLTF
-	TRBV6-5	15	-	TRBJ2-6	TGTGCCAGCAGTTCCAGGGCCTCTGGGGCCAACGTCCTGACTTTC	CASSSRASGANVLTF
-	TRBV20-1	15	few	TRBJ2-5	TGCAGTGCTAGAGATTGGTCTGGACCGGCGGAGACCCAGTACTTC	CSARDWSGPAETQYF
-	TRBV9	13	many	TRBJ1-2	TGTGCCAGCAGCGCACAGGGATTGGATAGCTACACCTTC	CASSAQGLDSYTF
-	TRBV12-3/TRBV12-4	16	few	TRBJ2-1	TGTGCCAGCAGTCCCCAGGCCCCTAGCTCCTACAATGAGCAGTTCTTC	CASSPQAPSSYNEQFF
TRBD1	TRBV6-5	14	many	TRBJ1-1	TGTGCCAGCAGTTACCCCGGGACAGAAATACAAGCTTTCTTT	CASSYPGTEIQAFF
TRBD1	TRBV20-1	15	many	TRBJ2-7	TGCAGTGCTAGGGACGTGACAGGGGTAGTCCACGAGCAGTACTTC	CSARDVTGVVHEQYF
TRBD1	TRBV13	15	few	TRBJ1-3	TGTGCCAGCAGATTGAGGGGGACAGGGAATCGCGCCATATATTTT	CASRLRGTGNRAIYF
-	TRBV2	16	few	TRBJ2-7	TGTGCCAGCAGTGATGCTCTATTAAGGGGAACCTACGAGCAGTACTTC	CASSDALLRGTYEQYF
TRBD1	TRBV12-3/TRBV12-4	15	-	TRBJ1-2	TGTGCCAGCAGTTTGAGACAGGGCTGGACGCATGGCTACACCTTC	CASSLRQGWTHGYTF
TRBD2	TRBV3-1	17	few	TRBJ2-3	TGTGCCAGCAGCCAAGATCATAGCGGGGGGGCCACAGATACGCAGTATTTT	CASSQDHSGGATDTQYF
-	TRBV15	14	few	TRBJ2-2	TGTGCCACCAGCTCGGATCCCCGGACCGGGGAGCTGTTTTTT	CATSSDPRTGELFF
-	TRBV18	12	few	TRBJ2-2	TGTGCCAGCTCACCAAATTCCGGGGAGCTGTTTTTT	CASSPNSGELFF
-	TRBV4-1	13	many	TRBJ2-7	TGCGCCAGCAGCCAAGACAGAGACTACGAGCAGTACTTC	CASSQDRDYEQYF
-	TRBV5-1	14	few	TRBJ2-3	TGCGCCAGCAGCGGAACCCAGGAGGTAGATACGCAGTATTTT	CASSGTQEVDTQYF
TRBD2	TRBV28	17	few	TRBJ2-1	TGTGCCAGCAGTCAAACCGGGACTAGCGGGGGGGCCCATGAGCAGTTCTTC	CASSQTGTSGGAHEQFF
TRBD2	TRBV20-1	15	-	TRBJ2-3	TGCAGTGCAACCGAGCGGGGGGGCCTTCCAGATACGCAGTATTTT	CSATERGGLPDTQYF
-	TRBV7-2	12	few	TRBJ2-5	TGTGCCAGCAGCTATCAGGGGAAGACCCAGTACTTC	CASSYQGKTQYF
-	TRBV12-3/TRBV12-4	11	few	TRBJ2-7	TGTGCCAGCAGGGAGAACTACGAGCAGTACTTC	CASRENYEQYF
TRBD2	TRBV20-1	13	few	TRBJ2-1	TGCAGTGCTAGGGGGACTACAGCCAATGAGCAGTTCTTC	CSARGTTANEQFF
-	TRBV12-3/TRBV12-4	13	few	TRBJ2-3	TGTGCCAGCAGTCTTACAGGGATTTATACGCAGTATTTT	CASSLTGIYTQYF
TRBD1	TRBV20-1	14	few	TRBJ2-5	TGCAGTGCGTTCCCCAGGGGGCGCTTGGAGACCCAGTACTTC	CSAFPRGRLETQYF
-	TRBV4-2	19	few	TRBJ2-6	TGTGCCAGCAGCCAAGATTACAGAACACTCAACTCTGGGGCCAACGTCCTGACTTTC	CASSQDYRTLNSGANVLTF
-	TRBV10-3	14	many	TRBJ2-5	TGTGCCATCCGCGGCGGGGGCCTCCAAGAGACCCAGTACTTC	CAIRGGGLQETQYF
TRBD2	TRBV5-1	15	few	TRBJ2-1	TGCGCCAGCAGCCGTCTAGCGGGGACCTACAATGAGCAGTTCTTC	CASSRLAGTYNEQFF
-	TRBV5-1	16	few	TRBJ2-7	TGCGCCAGCAGCTTGGCCTCGGGGGCCACGCGCTACGAGCAGTACTTC	CASSLASGATRYEQYF